Shown below are 8 T cell receptor beta chains from a single sample sequenced in a study of T cell responses to AZD1222 COVID-19 vaccine. The data were produced by immunoSEQ multiplex PCR, yet TCRdb's version contains in-frame clones alone and is incomplete. The sample has 100,000 to 150,000 clones, roughly 86% seen once. The sample in question was peripheral blood, obtained on day 0 of AZD1222 vaccination. These receptors all stem from an adult in good health.

The chain links TRBV13 to TRBJ1-1, with a tentative D call TRBD1 (6 bases). The CDR3 has 13 residues. Germline V gene sequence: CDR1 PRHDT, CDR2 FYEKMQ (reference sequence). Deletions cut 5 bases from V and 7 bases from J, with 14 bases between. CDR3 residues: CASSGGQLIEAFF. CDR3 coding DNA: TGTGCCAGCAGCGGAGGACAGCTTATTGAAGCTTTCTTT.

V is TRBV24-1 and J is TRBJ2-1; 10 positions agree with TRBD2. The CDR3 runs to 17 residues. Germline V lookup: CDR1 KGHDR, CDR2 SFDVKD. J was trimmed by 3 bases and V by 4 bases; bases with no gene match: 8. CDR3 residues: CATSDTRLAGDYNEQFF. The CDR3 DNA sequence: TGTGCCACCAGTGACACCCGACTAGCGGGCGACTACAATGAGCAGTTCTTC.

V gene TRBV9 combines with J gene TRBJ1-1; perhaps TRBD1 as D (5 bases). V was cut by 4 bases and J by 1 base, with 14 bases left in between. Looked up from germline, CDR1 is SGDLS and CDR2 is YYNGEE. The CDR3 extends over 15 amino acids. In nucleotides, the CDR3 is TGTGCCAGCAGCCCAGCGGGGACGGGGAACACTGAAGCTTTCTTT. Amino acid sequence: CASSPAGTGNTEAFF.

As DNA, the CDR3 is TGTGCCAGCAGTAACAGGGGACCGAACACTGAAGCTTTCTTT. It encodes CASSNRGPNTEAFF. The chain employs TRBV6-5 and TRBJ1-1; the match to TRBD1 covers 7 bases. CDR3 length: 14 residues. The ends lost 5 bases at V and 1 base at J; junction bases unmatched: 4. CDR1 and CDR2 from the germline V gene are MNHEY and SVGAGI.

The genes are TRBV10-3 and TRBJ1-6; D gene uncertain. The CDR3 contains 14 residues. Germline V gives CDR1 ENHRY, CDR2 SYGVKD. Trimming shortened V by 0 bases and J by 12 bases, and 12 bases separated the two germline ends. The CDR3 DNA sequence: TGTGCCATCAGTGAGTCAGGGCCGGAGGGACCCCTCCACTTT. It translates to CAISESGPEGPLHF.

V is TRBV14 and J is TRBJ1-1; D is unresolved. The CDR3 runs 13 residues. Trimming shortened V by 4 bases and J by 1 base, and 7 bases separated the two germline ends. The V gene's germline CDR1 is SGHDN and CDR2 FVKESK. The CDR3 nucleotides read TGTGCCAGCAGCCGGCAGCCGAACACTGAAGCTTTCTTT. Residues: CASSRQPNTEAFF.

This chain joins TRBV6-5 and TRBJ1-3, with TRBD1 identical over 12 bases. Germline loops: CDR1 MNHEY, CDR2 SVGAGI. V was pared by 7 bases and J by 8 bases, with 9 bases of the junction left unmatched. The CDR3 loop spans 15 amino acids. The CDR3 sequence is CASTPGQGAFDTIYF. The CDR3, as DNA: TGTGCCAGCACACCGGGACAGGGGGCTTTTGACACCATATATTTT.

The count of this clone is one. The V and J genes are TRBV30 and TRBJ1-2; D not resolved. The CDR3 sequence is 13 residues long. Trimming removed 2 bases at V and 6 bases at J, with 13 bases between. CDR1 is GTSNPN and CDR2 is SVGIG in the germline V gene (reference sequence). Here the CDR3 DNA reads TGTGCCTGGAGTAGCAGCAGGTTGGATGGCTACACCTTC. This sequence encodes CAWSSSRLDGYTF. The complete variable domain, with remaining parts taken from reference TRBV30 and TRBJ1-2, reads SQTIHQWPATLVQPVGSPLSLECTVEGTSNPNLYWYRQAAGRGLQLLFYSVGIGQISSEVPQNLSASRPQDRQFILSSKKLLLSDSGFYLCAWSSSRLDGYTFGSGTRLTVV.